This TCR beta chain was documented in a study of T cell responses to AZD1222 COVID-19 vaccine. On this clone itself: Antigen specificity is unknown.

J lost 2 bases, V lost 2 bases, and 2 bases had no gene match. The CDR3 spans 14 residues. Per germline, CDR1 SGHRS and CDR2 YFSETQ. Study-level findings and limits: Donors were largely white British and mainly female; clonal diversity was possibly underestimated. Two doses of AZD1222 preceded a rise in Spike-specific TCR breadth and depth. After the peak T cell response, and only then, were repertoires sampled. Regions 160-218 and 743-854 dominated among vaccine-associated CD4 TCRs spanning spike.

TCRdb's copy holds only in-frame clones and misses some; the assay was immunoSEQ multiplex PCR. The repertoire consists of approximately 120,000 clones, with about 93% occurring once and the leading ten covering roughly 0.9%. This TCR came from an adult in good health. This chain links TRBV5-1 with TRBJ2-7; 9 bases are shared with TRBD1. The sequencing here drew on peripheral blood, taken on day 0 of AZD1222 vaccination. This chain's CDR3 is CASSFGQGTYEQYF. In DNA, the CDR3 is TGCGCCAGCAGCTTCGGACAGGGGACCTACGAGCAGTACTTC.